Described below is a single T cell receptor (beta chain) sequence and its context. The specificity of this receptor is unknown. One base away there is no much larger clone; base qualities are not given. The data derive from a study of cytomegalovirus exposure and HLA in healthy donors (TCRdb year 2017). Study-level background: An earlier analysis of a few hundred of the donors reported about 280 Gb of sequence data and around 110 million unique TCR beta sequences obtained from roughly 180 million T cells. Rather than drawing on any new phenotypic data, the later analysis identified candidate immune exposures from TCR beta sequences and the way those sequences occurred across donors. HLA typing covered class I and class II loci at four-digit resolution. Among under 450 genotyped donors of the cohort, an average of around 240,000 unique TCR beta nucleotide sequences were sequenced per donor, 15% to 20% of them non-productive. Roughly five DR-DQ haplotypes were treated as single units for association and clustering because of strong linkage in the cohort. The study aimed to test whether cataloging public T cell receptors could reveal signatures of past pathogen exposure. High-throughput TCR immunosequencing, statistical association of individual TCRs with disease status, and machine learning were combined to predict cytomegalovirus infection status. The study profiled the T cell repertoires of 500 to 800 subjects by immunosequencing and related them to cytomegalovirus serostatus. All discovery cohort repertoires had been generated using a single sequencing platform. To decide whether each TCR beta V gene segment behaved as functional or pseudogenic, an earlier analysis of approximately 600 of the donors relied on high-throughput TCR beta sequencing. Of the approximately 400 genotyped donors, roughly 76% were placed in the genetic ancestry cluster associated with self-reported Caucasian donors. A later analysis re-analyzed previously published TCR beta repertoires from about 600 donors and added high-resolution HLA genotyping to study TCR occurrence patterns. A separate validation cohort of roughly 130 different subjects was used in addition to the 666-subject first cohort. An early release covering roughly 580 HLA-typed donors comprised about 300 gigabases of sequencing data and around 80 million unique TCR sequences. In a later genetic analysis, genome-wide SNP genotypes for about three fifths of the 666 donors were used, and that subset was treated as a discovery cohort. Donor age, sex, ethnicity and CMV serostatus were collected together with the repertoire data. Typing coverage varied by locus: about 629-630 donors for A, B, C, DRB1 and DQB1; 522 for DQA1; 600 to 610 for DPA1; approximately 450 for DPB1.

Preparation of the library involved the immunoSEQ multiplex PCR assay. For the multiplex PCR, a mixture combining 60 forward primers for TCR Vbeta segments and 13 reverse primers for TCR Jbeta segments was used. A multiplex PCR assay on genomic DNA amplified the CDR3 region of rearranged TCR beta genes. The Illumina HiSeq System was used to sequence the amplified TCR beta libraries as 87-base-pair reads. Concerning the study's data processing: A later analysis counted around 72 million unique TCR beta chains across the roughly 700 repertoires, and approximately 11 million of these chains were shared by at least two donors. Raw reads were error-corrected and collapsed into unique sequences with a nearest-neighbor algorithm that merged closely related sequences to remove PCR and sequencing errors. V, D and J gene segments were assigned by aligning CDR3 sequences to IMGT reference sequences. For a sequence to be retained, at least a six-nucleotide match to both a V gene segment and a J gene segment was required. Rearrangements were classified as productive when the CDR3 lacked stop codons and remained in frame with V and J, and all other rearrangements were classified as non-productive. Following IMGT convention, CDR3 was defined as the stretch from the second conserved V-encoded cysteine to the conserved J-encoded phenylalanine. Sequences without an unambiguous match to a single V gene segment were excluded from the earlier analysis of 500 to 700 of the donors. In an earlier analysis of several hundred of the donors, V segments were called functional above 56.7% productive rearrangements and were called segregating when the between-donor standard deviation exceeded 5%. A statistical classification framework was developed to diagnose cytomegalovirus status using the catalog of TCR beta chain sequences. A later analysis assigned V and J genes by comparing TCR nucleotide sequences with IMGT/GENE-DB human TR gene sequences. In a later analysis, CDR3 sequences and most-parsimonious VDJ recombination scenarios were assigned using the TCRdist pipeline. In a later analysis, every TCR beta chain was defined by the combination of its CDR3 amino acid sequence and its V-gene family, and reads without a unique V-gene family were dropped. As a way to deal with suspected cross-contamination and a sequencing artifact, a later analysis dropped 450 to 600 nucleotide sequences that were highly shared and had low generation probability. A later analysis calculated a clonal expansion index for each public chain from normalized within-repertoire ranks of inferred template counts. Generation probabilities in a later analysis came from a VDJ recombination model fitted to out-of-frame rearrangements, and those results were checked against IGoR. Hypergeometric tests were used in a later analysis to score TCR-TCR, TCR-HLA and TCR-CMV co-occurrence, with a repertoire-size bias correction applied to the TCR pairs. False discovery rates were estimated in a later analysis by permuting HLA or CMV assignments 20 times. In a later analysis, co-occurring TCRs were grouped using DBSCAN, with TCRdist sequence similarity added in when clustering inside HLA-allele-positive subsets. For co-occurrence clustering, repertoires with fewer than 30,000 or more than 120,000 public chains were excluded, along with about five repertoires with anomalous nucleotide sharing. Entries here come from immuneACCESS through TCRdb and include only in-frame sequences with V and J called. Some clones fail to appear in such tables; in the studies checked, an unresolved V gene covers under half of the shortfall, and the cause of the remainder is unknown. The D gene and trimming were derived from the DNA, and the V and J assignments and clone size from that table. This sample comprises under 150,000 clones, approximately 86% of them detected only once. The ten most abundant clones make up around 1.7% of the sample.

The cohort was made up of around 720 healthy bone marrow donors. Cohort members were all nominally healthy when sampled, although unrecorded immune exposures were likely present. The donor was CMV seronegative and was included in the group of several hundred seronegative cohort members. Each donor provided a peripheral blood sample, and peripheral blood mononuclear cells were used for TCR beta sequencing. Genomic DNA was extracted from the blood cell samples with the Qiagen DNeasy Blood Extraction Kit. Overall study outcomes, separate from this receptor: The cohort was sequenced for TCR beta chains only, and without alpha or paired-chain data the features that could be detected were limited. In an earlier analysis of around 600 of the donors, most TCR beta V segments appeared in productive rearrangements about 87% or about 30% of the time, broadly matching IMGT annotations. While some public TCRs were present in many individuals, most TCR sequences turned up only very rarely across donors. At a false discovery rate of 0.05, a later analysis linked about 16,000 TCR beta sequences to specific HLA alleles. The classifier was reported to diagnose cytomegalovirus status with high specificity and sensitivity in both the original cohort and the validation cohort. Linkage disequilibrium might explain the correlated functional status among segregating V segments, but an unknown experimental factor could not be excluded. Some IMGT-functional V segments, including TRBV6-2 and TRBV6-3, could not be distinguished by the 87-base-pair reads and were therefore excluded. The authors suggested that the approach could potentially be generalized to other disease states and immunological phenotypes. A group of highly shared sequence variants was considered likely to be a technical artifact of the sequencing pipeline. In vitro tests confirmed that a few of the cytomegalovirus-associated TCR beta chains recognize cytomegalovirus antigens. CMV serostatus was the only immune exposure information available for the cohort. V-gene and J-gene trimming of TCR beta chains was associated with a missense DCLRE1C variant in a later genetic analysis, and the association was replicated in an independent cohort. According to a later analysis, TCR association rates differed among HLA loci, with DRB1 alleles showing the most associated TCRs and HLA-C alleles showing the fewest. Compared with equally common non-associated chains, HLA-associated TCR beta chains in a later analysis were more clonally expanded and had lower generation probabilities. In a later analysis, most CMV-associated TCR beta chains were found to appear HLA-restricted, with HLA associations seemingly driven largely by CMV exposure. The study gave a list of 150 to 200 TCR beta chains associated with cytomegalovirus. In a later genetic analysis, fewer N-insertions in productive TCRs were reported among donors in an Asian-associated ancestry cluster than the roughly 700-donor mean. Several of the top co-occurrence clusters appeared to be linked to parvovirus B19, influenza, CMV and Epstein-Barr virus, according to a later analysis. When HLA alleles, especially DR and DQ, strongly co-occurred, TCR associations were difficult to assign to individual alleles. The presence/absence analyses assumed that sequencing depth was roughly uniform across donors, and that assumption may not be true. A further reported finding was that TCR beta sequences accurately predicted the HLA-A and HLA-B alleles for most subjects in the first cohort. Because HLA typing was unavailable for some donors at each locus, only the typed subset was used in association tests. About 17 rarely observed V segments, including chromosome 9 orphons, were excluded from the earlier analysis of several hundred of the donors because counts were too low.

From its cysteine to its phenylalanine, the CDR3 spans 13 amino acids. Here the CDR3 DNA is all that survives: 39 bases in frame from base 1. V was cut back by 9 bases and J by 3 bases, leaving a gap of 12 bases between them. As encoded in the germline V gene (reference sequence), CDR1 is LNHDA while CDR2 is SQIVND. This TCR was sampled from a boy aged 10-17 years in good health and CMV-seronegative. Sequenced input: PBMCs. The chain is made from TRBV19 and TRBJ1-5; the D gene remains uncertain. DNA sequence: TGTGCCAGCTCCCGGTCGGTCAATCAGCCCCAGCATTTT. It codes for CASSRSVNQPQHF.